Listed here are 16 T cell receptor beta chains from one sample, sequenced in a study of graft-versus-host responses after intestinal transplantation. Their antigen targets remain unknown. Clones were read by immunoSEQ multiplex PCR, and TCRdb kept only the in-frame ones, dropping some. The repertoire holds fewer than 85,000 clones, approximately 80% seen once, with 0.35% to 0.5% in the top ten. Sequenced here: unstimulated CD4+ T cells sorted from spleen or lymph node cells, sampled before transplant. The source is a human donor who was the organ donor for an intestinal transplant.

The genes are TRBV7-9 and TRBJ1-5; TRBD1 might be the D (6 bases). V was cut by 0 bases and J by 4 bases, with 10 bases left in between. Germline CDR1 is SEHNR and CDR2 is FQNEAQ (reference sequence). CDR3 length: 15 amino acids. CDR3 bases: TGTGCCAGCAGCTTAGCGGGGGCGGCGAATCAGCCCCAGCATTTT. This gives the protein CASSLAGAANQPQHF. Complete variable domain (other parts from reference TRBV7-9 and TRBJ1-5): DTGVSQNPRHKITKRGQNVTFRCDPISEHNRLYWYRQTLGQGPEFLTYFQNEAQLEKSRLLSDRFSAERPKGSFSTLEIQRTEQGDSAMYLCASSLAGAANQPQHFGDGTRLSIL.

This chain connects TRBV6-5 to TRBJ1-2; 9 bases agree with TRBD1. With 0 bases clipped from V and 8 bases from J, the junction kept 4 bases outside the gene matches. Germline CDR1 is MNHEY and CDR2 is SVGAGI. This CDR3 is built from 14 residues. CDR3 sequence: CASSYSGQGWGYTF. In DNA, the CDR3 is TGTGCCAGCAGTTACTCGGGACAGGGTTGGGGCTACACCTTC.

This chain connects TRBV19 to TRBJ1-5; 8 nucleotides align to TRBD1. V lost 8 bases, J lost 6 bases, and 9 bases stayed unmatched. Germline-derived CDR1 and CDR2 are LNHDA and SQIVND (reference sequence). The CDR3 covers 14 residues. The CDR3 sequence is CASVDRGGGQPQHF. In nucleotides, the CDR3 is TGTGCCAGTGTTGACAGGGGAGGCGGTCAGCCCCAGCATTTT.

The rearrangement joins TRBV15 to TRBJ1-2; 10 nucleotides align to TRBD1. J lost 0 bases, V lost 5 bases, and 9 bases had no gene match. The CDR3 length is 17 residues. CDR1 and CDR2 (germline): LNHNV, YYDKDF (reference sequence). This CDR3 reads CATSGGDRGYTNYGYTF. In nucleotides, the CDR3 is TGTGCCACCAGCGGTGGGGACAGGGGCTATACTAACTATGGCTACACCTTC.

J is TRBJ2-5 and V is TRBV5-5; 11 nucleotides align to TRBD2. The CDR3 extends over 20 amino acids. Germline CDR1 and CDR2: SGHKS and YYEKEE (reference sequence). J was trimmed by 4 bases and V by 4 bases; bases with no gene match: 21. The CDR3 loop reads CASSRYTTGTSGGRGETQYF. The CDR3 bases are TGTGCCAGCAGCCGGTATACTACCGGGACTAGCGGAGGGCGGGGAGAGACCCAGTACTTC.

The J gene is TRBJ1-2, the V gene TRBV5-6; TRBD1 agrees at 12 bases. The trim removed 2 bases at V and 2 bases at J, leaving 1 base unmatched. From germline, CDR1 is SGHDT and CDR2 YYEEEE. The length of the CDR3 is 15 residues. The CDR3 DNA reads TGTGCCAGCAGCTTTGGGACAGGGGGCAACTATGGCTACACCTTC. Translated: CASSFGTGGNYGYTF.

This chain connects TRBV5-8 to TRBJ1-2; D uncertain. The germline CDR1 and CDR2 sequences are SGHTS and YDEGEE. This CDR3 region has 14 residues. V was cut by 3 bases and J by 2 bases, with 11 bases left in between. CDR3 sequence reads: CASSSDWRNYGYTF. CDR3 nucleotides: TGTGCCAGCAGCTCAGACTGGAGAAACTATGGCTACACCTTC.

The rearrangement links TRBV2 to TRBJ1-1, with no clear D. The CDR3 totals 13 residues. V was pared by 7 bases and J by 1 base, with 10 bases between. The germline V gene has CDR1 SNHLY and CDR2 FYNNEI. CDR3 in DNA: TGTGCCAGCATTTTTACTGCGAACACTGAAGCTTTCTTT. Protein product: CASIFTANTEAFF.

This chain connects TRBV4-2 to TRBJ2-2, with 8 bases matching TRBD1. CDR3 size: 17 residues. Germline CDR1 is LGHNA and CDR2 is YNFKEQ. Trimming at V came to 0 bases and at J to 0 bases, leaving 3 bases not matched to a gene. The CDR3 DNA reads TGTGCCAGCAGCCAAGATGAGGGACAGGCGAACACCGGGGAGCTGTTTTTT. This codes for CASSQDEGQANTGELFF.

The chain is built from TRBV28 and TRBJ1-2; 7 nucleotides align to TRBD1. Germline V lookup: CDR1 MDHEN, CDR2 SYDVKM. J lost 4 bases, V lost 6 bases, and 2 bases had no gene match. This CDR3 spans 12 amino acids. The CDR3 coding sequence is TGTGCCAGCAGGGGACAGCTCTATGGCTACACCTTC. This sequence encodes CASRGQLYGYTF.

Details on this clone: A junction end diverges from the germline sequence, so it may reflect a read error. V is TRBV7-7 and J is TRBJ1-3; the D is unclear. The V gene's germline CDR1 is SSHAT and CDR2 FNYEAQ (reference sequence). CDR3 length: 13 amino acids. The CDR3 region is CASSLFEGNTIYF. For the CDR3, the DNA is TGTGCTAGCAGCTTATTCGAGGGAAACACCATATATTTT. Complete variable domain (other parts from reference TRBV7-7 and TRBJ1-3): GAGVSQSPRYKVTKRGQDVTLRCDPISSHATLYWYQQALGQGPEFLTYFNYEAQPDKSGLPSDRFSAERPEGSISTLTIQRTEQRDSAMYRCASSLFEGNTIYFGEGSWLTVV.

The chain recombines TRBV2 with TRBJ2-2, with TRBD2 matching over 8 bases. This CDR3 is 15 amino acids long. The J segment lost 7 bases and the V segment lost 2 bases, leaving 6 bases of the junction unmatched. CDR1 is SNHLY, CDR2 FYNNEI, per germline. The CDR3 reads CASSESGGPIGELFF. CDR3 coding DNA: TGTGCCAGCAGTGAATCGGGGGGGCCGATCGGGGAGCTGTTTTTT. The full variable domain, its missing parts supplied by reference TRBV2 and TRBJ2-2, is EPEVTQTPSHQVTQMGQEVILRCVPISNHLYFYWYRQILGQKVEFLVSFYNNEISEKSEIFDDQFSVERPDGSNFTLKIRSTKLEDSAMYFCASSESGGPIGELFFGEGSRLTVL.

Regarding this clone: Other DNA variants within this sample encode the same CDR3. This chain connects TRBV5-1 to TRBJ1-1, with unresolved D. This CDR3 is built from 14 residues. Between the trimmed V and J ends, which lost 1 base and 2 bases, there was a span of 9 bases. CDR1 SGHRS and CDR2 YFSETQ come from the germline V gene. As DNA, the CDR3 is TGCGCCAGCAGCTTGATCGGGGTCAACACTGAAGCTTTCTTT. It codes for CASSLIGVNTEAFF.

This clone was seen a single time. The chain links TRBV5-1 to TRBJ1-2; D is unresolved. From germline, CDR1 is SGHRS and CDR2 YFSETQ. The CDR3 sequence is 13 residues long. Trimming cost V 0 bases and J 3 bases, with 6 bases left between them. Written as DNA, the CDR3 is TGCGCCAGCAGCTTGGGGGGAGACTATGGCTACACCTTC. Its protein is CASSLGGDYGYTF.

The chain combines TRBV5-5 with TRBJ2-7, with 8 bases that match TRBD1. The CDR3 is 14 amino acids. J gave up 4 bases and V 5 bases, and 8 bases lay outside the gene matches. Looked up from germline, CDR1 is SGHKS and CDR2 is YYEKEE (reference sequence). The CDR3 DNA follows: TGTGCCAGCAGACGTCCGGGACAGGAGTACGAGCAGTACGTC. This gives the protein CASRRPGQEYEQYV.

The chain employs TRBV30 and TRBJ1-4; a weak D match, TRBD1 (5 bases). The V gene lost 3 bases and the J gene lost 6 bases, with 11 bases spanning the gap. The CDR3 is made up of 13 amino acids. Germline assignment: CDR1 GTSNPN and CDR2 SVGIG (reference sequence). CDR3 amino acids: CAWRGVPDEKLFF. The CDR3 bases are TGTGCCTGGAGAGGGGTGCCCGATGAAAAACTGTTTTTT.